This T cell receptor (beta chain) originates from a study of blood T cell repertoires in COVID-19. The assay was immunoSEQ multiplex PCR, and TCRdb's table has in-frame clones only and misses some. The sample lists 150,000 to 200,000 clones, around three quarters occurring once. Sequenced: peripheral blood. The source of this sequence is a man in his sixties with active or convalescent COVID-19.

The CDR3 DNA follows: TGTGCCATCAGTGAGTCGGCTAGCGGGACGGGCGGGGAGCTGTTTTTT. This translates into CAISESASGTGGELFF. The chain has TRBV10-3 and TRBJ2-2; 9 nucleotides line up with TRBD2. The CDR3 is 16 residues long. Unmatched junction bases numbered 6, after V lost 0 bases and J lost 7 bases. Germline V gene lookup returns CDR1 ENHRY and CDR2 SYGVKD.